Below are 8 T cell receptor beta chains sequenced from a single sample in a study of T-cell memory formation after mild COVID-19. Each CDR3 protein is one row after TCRdb ran MiXCR on the 5' RACE reads. The sample has fewer than 250,000 distinct CDR3 sequences; 15% to 20% are singletons. The sample comprised PBMCs or a T cell subset sorted from them (not recorded which). The receptors derive from an adult woman who had mild COVID-19 (a few samples of this study predate the infection). Cell type and time point are not known.

V usage is TRBV30 and J usage is TRBJ1-5; D is unresolved. The germline gives CDR1 GTSNPN, CDR2 SVGIG (reference sequence). The CDR3 sequence is 14 residues long. The V gene lost 2 bases and the J gene lost 4 bases, with 12 bases spanning the gap. The CDR3 bases are TGTGCCTGGAGTAATTTGGGATCGAATCAGCCCCAGCATTTT. Translated: CAWSNLGSNQPQHF.

This clonotype showed up many times. V and J are TRBV18 and TRBJ1-6; TRBD1 is a possible D gene (5 bases). V shed 3 bases and J shed 10 bases, with 22 bases lying between them. The CDR3 extends over 17 amino acids. CDR1 and CDR2 (germline): KGHSH, LQKENI. CDR3 in DNA: TGTGCCAGCTCACCTGTAAACCCGGGGGGTGCGGAGTCACCCCTCCACTTT. Its protein is CASSPVNPGGAESPLHF. The full variable domain, rest sourced from reference TRBV18 and TRBJ1-6, is NAGVMQNPRHLVRRRGQEARLRCSPMKGHSHVYWYRQLPEEGLKFMVYLQKENIIDESGMPKERFSAEFPKEGPSILRIQQVVRGDSAAYFCASSPVNPGGAESPLHFGNGTRLTVT.

This clonotype has a handful of counts. The chain links TRBV14 to TRBJ1-1; 8 bases fit TRBD1. The V gene's germline CDR1 is SGHDN and CDR2 FVKESK. The CDR3 length is 16 residues. With V trimmed by 3 bases and J by 1 base, 7 bases remained unmatched. CDR3 amino acids: CASSHGLGQANTEAFF. Here the CDR3 DNA reads TGTGCCAGCAGCCATGGGTTGGGACAGGCGAACACTGAAGCTTTCTTT.

In this sample, this clonotype turned up a few times. CDR3 region: CASSLGDRYNQPQHF. The CDR3 bases are TGTGCCAGCAGTTTGGGGGACAGGTATAATCAGCCCCAGCATTTT. V and J are TRBV12-3 or TRBV12-4 and TRBJ1-5, with 8 bases that match TRBD1. The CDR3 loop spans 15 amino acids. Trimming took 3 bases from V and 4 from J; bases not matched to a gene: 5.

There are a few counts of this clonotype. This rearrangement joins TRBV12-3 or TRBV12-4 to TRBJ2-1; D is ambiguous. The CDR3 contains 15 residues. V lost 8 bases and J lost 6, with 20 bases in between. CDR3 amino acids: CASCKVLVWTNEQFF. DNA for the CDR3: TGTGCCAGCTGCAAGGTGCTAGTTTGGACCAATGAGCAGTTCTTC.

The V call is TRBV20-1, the J call TRBJ2-3, with 10 bases that match TRBD2. The trim removed 8 bases at V and 2 bases at J, leaving 13 bases unmatched. The germline CDR1 and CDR2 sequences are DFQATT and SNEGSKA (reference sequence). This CDR3 is built from 16 residues. CDR3 coding DNA: TGCAGTCCCCGCCCCAGCGGGAGGGGTAACACAGATACGCAGTATTTT. Its translation: CSPRPSGRGNTDTQYF.

This clonotype has only a few counts. The chain recombines TRBV5-1 with TRBJ2-5; 10 bases are a match to TRBD2. The germline V gene has CDR1 SGHRS and CDR2 YFSETQ. This CDR3 is built from 16 residues. Trimming removed 3 bases from V and 1 base from J; junction bases left unmatched: 6. The DNA of the CDR3 is TGCGCCAGCAGCTGGGGACTAGCGAGGGGCCAAGAGACCCAGTACTTC. Its protein is CASSWGLARGQETQYF.

The V gene is TRBV24-1, the J gene TRBJ2-3, with a possible D match to TRBD2 (5 bases). Trimming shortened V by 8 bases and J by 1 base, and 15 bases separated the two germline ends. CDR1 is KGHDR, CDR2 SFDVKD, per germline. CDR3 length equals 15 residues. CDR3 sequence: CATMTAGSGTDTQYF. In DNA form, the CDR3 reads TGTGCCACCATGACGGCGGGTTCTGGCACAGATACGCAGTATTTT.